These T cell receptor beta chains were read from a single sample in a study of low-dose radiotherapy and immunotherapy resistance in tumors. TCRdb re-called the reads through MiXCR, storing one row per CDR3 protein. The sample lists fewer than 110,000 distinct CDR3 sequences, roughly 20% occurring once. The sequences come from PBMCs, collected after low-dose radiotherapy plus immunotherapy. Receptor source: a male donor with prostate cancer. Both conserved end residues are part of each CDR3. The D gene is left open where the match is weak. The size of a clone is reported for some rows only, either as once, few or many, or as a class for expanded clones.

v_call: TRBV6-1; d_call: .; clone_size: many; j_call: TRBJ2-1; cdr3_nt: TGTGCCAGCAGTGATTGGGGACCCGACTACAATGAGCAGTTCTTC; cdr3_aa: CASSDWGPDYNEQFF
v_call: TRBV20-1; d_call: .; clone_size: many; j_call: TRBJ1-4; cdr3_nt: TGCAGTGCTAGGCCCGGAGGGAATGGTGAAAAACTGTTTTTT; cdr3_aa: CSARPGGNGEKLFF
v_call: TRBV3-1; d_call: .; clone_size: many; j_call: TRBJ2-1; cdr3_nt: TGTGCCAGCAGCCCTGGGATGGGGGCCGGATCCTACAATGAGCAGTTCTTC; cdr3_aa: CASSPGMGAGSYNEQFF
v_call: TRBV14; d_call: .; clone_size: many; j_call: TRBJ2-3; cdr3_nt: TGTGCCAGCAGCCAAGATCCCTCAGATACGCAGTATTTT; cdr3_aa: CASSQDPSDTQYF
v_call: TRBV20-1; d_call: TRBD2; clone_size: many; j_call: TRBJ2-1; cdr3_nt: TGCAGTGCTAGTTCTAGCGGGGGGCCCCGCTACAATGAGCAGTTCTTC; cdr3_aa: CSASSSGGPRYNEQFF
v_call: TRBV12-3/TRBV12-4; d_call: TRBD1; clone_size: .; j_call: TRBJ1-2; cdr3_nt: TGTGCCATCAGAGGGCAGGGGGTCTTTCAGGGCTACACCTTC; cdr3_aa: CAIRGQGVFQGYTF
v_call: TRBV20-1; d_call: .; clone_size: .; j_call: TRBJ1-1; cdr3_nt: TGCAGTGCGCAGATTCTTACGGGGTACACTGAAGCTTTCTTT; cdr3_aa: CSAQILTGYTEAFF
v_call: TRBV6-6; d_call: TRBD2; clone_size: many; j_call: TRBJ2-1; cdr3_nt: TGTGCCAGCAGACTTAGCGGGGGCTACAATGAGCAGTTCTTC; cdr3_aa: CASRLSGGYNEQFF
v_call: TRBV5-8; d_call: .; clone_size: many; j_call: TRBJ2-3; cdr3_nt: TGTGCCAGCAGCCTGACCCTACAGGAAAACACAGATACGCAGTATTTT; cdr3_aa: CASSLTLQENTDTQYF
v_call: TRBV12-3/TRBV12-4; d_call: .; clone_size: many; j_call: TRBJ1-1; cdr3_nt: TGTGCCAGCAATAAAGAGGTTAACACTGAAGCTTTCTTT; cdr3_aa: CASNKEVNTEAFF
v_call: TRBV21-1; d_call: .; clone_size: many; j_call: TRBJ1-6; cdr3_nt: TGTGCCAGCAGCCGGGACAGAGTAGGTCGGTCCTATAATTCACCCCTCCACTTT; cdr3_aa: CASSRDRVGRSYNSPLHF
v_call: TRBV28; d_call: TRBD2; clone_size: .; j_call: TRBJ2-5; cdr3_nt: TGTGCCAGCAGAAGCGGGAGGGGAGAGACCCAGTACTTC; cdr3_aa: CASRSGRGETQYF
v_call: TRBV5-6; d_call: .; clone_size: many; j_call: TRBJ2-1; cdr3_nt: TGTGCCAGCAGCTTAGAAGCGGGTGAGCAGTTCTTC; cdr3_aa: CASSLEAGEQFF
v_call: TRBV14; d_call: TRBD1; clone_size: many; j_call: TRBJ2-4; cdr3_nt: TGTGCCAGCAGCCCCTGGGACAGTACCCGTCTAACCAAAAACATTCAGTACTTC; cdr3_aa: CASSPWDSTRLTKNIQYF
v_call: TRBV11-3; d_call: .; clone_size: many; j_call: TRBJ2-1; cdr3_nt: TGTGCCAGCAGCTTGGGGACGGGGGCCACCTACAATGAGCAGTTCTTC; cdr3_aa: CASSLGTGATYNEQFF
v_call: TRBV10-2; d_call: .; clone_size: many; j_call: TRBJ2-7; cdr3_nt: TGCGCCAGCAGTGAAGGATCGACGTCCTATCTCTACGAGCAGTACTTC; cdr3_aa: CASSEGSTSYLYEQYF
v_call: TRBV20-1; d_call: TRBD2; clone_size: few; j_call: TRBJ2-7; cdr3_nt: TGCAGTGCTAGTGACTCCGGGACTAGCGGAGGTTACGAGCAGTACTTC; cdr3_aa: CSASDSGTSGGYEQYF
v_call: TRBV4-1; d_call: .; clone_size: many; j_call: TRBJ2-7; cdr3_nt: TGCGCCAGCAGCCAAGAGAGTCCTCTGGGCGAGCAGTACTTC; cdr3_aa: CASSQESPLGEQYF
v_call: TRBV14; d_call: .; clone_size: many; j_call: TRBJ2-7; cdr3_nt: TGTGCCAGCGCCGGAGGAGCCTACGAGCAGTACTTC; cdr3_aa: CASAGGAYEQYF
v_call: TRBV6-2/TRBV6-3; d_call: TRBD2; clone_size: .; j_call: TRBJ2-3; cdr3_nt: TGTGCCAGCAGTTCTCTCAAAGGCGGGGGGCCCAAAGATACGCAGTATTTT; cdr3_aa: CASSSLKGGGPKDTQYF
v_call: TRBV6-2/TRBV6-3; d_call: TRBD1; clone_size: many; j_call: TRBJ2-3; cdr3_nt: TGTGCCAGCAGAAGGGACAGGGCAACAGATACGCAGTATTTT; cdr3_aa: CASRRDRATDTQYF
v_call: TRBV20-1; d_call: TRBD2; clone_size: many; j_call: TRBJ2-5; cdr3_nt: TGCAGTGCTAGCCCCCCGAGCGGGGACTGGGAGACCCAGTACTTC; cdr3_aa: CSASPPSGDWETQYF
v_call: TRBV15; d_call: TRBD1; clone_size: many; j_call: TRBJ2-2; cdr3_nt: TGTGCCACCAGACCGGACAGGGAAGACACCGGGGAGCTGTTTTTT; cdr3_aa: CATRPDREDTGELFF
v_call: TRBV6-2/TRBV6-3; d_call: TRBD2; clone_size: .; j_call: TRBJ2-5; cdr3_nt: TGTGCCAGCAGCCGTAGCGGGGGAAAATACCAAGAGACCCAGTACTTC; cdr3_aa: CASSRSGGKYQETQYF
v_call: TRBV2; d_call: TRBD1; clone_size: many; j_call: TRBJ1-2; cdr3_nt: TGTGCCAGCAGTCCAACAGTCACCGGGACAGGGGGAGGTTCCTATGGCTACACCTTC; cdr3_aa: CASSPTVTGTGGGSYGYTF
v_call: TRBV10-3; d_call: TRBD2; clone_size: many; j_call: TRBJ2-1; cdr3_nt: TGTGCCATCAGTGAGTCGACCCCTAGCGGGGGGTACAATGAGCAGTTCTTC; cdr3_aa: CAISESTPSGGYNEQFF
v_call: TRBV7-2; d_call: TRBD2; clone_size: many; j_call: TRBJ2-3; cdr3_nt: TGTGCCAGCAGCAAAAGGGGACTAGCGGGGCCAAGCACAGATACGCAGTATTTT; cdr3_aa: CASSKRGLAGPSTDTQYF
v_call: TRBV7-2; d_call: .; clone_size: many; j_call: TRBJ1-1; cdr3_nt: TGTGCCAGCAGCTTATTTGGGGGGTACACTGAAGCTTTCTTT; cdr3_aa: CASSLFGGYTEAFF
v_call: TRBV30; d_call: TRBD2; clone_size: many; j_call: TRBJ2-7; cdr3_nt: TGTGCCTGGAGCCAACCCCTTAGCGGGGGGCGCTACGAGCAGTACTTC; cdr3_aa: CAWSQPLSGGRYEQYF
v_call: TRBV6-5; d_call: .; clone_size: .; j_call: TRBJ1-6; cdr3_nt: TGTGCCAGCAGTTACTCGCGGGAGGCGTCCTATAATTCACCCCTCCACTTT; cdr3_aa: CASSYSREASYNSPLHF
v_call: TRBV19; d_call: .; clone_size: many; j_call: TRBJ2-7; cdr3_nt: TGTGCCACCCAACGGGGGCTGAATTCCTACGAGCAGTACTTC; cdr3_aa: CATQRGLNSYEQYF
v_call: TRBV2; d_call: TRBD2; clone_size: many; j_call: TRBJ2-3; cdr3_nt: TGTGCCACCCGGACTAGCGGGGGCACAGATACGCAGTATTTT; cdr3_aa: CATRTSGGTDTQYF
v_call: TRBV29-1; d_call: TRBD1; clone_size: many; j_call: TRBJ1-3; cdr3_nt: TGCAGCGCCATGGACAGGGCTGGAAACACCATATATTTT; cdr3_aa: CSAMDRAGNTIYF
v_call: TRBV2; d_call: .; clone_size: .; j_call: TRBJ2-4; cdr3_nt: TGTGCCAGCAGTGAAGAGTTAGCAAACATTCAGTACTTC; cdr3_aa: CASSEELANIQYF
v_call: TRBV7-2; d_call: TRBD2; clone_size: many; j_call: TRBJ2-5; cdr3_nt: TGTGCCAGCAGCTTAAGCGGGGGAAACCAAGAGACCCAGTACTTC; cdr3_aa: CASSLSGGNQETQYF
v_call: TRBV10-3; d_call: TRBD2; clone_size: many; j_call: TRBJ2-5; cdr3_nt: TGTGCCATCAGTGAGACCGGGACTAGCGACTCCCAAGAGACCCAGTACTTC; cdr3_aa: CAISETGTSDSQETQYF
v_call: TRBV7-6; d_call: .; clone_size: .; j_call: TRBJ2-6; cdr3_nt: TGTGCCAGCAGCTCCCTTGGTCAGGGGCTCTCTGGGGCCAACGTCCTGAGTTTC; cdr3_aa: CASSSLGQGLSGANVLSF
v_call: TRBV18; d_call: .; clone_size: many; j_call: TRBJ1-1; cdr3_nt: TGTGCCAGCTCACCAGAACGGAACACTGAAGCTTTCTTT; cdr3_aa: CASSPERNTEAFF
v_call: TRBV19; d_call: .; clone_size: many; j_call: TRBJ1-5; cdr3_nt: TGTGCCAGTAGTAAAGAAAACCAGCCCCAGCATTTT; cdr3_aa: CASSKENQPQHF
v_call: TRBV11-2; d_call: .; clone_size: many; j_call: TRBJ2-2; cdr3_nt: TGTGCCAGCAGCCTCACCGGGGAGCTGTTTTTT; cdr3_aa: CASSLTGELFF
v_call: TRBV3-1; d_call: .; clone_size: many; j_call: TRBJ2-7; cdr3_nt: TGTGCCAGCAGCCCGCCGGGGCCGCACTCCTACGAGCAGTACTTC; cdr3_aa: CASSPPGPHSYEQYF
v_call: TRBV20-1; d_call: TRBD1; clone_size: once; j_call: TRBJ2-7; cdr3_nt: TGCAGTGCTCAACCCTTGGACAGGGTCCACGAGCAGTACTTC; cdr3_aa: CSAQPLDRVHEQYF
v_call: TRBV5-1; d_call: .; clone_size: many; j_call: TRBJ2-7; cdr3_nt: TGCGCCAGCAGCGAGGTTGGGTCCTACGAGCAGTACTTC; cdr3_aa: CASSEVGSYEQYF
v_call: TRBV4-2; d_call: .; clone_size: many; j_call: TRBJ2-3; cdr3_nt: TGTGCCAGCAGCCAAGTCGCTGGGGCTACCCCCGCCCAGTGGCAGTATTTT; cdr3_aa: CASSQVAGATPAQWQYF
v_call: TRBV5-1; d_call: .; clone_size: many; j_call: TRBJ1-1; cdr3_nt: TGCGCCAGCAGCTTGGGCCCAGGGAATTTGGAAGCTTTCTTT; cdr3_aa: CASSLGPGNLEAFF
v_call: TRBV6-2/TRBV6-3; d_call: .; clone_size: .; j_call: TRBJ1-1; cdr3_nt: TGTGCCAACAATATGATGCCCCTTGAAGCTTTCTTT; cdr3_aa: CANNMMPLEAFF
v_call: TRBV7-2; d_call: TRBD2; clone_size: many; j_call: TRBJ2-3; cdr3_nt: TGTGCCAGCAGCTTGACTAGCGGGAACACAGATACGCAGTATTTT; cdr3_aa: CASSLTSGNTDTQYF
v_call: TRBV3-1; d_call: .; clone_size: many; j_call: TRBJ1-4; cdr3_nt: TGTGCCAGCAGCCCCCCCGGCGCAACTAATGAAAAACTGTTTTTT; cdr3_aa: CASSPPGATNEKLFF
v_call: TRBV19; d_call: .; clone_size: many; j_call: TRBJ2-3; cdr3_nt: TGTGCCAGAAATGAAGCGAGCACAGATACGCAGTATTTT; cdr3_aa: CARNEASTDTQYF